This T cell receptor beta chain was profiled in a study of brain T cells in children with intractable seizures. General study results and limits: Clones missing pre-surgery may reflect undersampling of that blood sample. HCMV serostatus was not known, and viral specificity came from CDR3 similarity only.

The sequenced cases were selected for having the highest brain T cell transcript signatures. Before surgery, patients took at least one anti-epileptic drug. V shed 3 bases and J shed 7 bases, with 13 bases lying between them. Germline V gives CDR1 MNHNS, CDR2 SASEGT. There are 14 residues in the CDR3. TCRdb's copy holds only in-frame clones and misses some; the assay was immunoSEQ multiplex PCR. This sample carries about 41,000 clones, over 75% of them seen once, and the ten largest clones take about 6%. With respect to this clone: Antigen specificity is unknown.

The sequenced sample was peripheral blood, obtained at surgery. V usage is TRBV6-1 and J usage is TRBJ1-5, with D perhaps matching TRBD1 (5 bases). The source is a girl aged 2 to 10 with tuberous sclerosis and intractable seizures. The CDR3 spells CASSERGLGQPQHF. The CDR3 DNA reads as TGTGCCAGCAGTGAGAGGGGACTAGGGCAGCCCCAGCATTTT.